What follows are 20 T cell receptor beta chains derived from one specimen sequenced in a study of blood T cell repertoires in COVID-19. Generated by immunoSEQ multiplex PCR, the TCRdb table keeps only in-frame clones and is missing some. The sample lists around 23,000 clones, about 88% occurring once. Sequencing was performed on peripheral blood. These TCRs come from a human donor with acute or convalescent COVID-19. The donor label of this sample is uncertain.

V and J are TRBV7-2 and TRBJ2-5; 11 positions match TRBD2. Per the germline V gene, CDR1 is SGHTA and CDR2 is FQGNSA. V was pared by 5 bases and J by 5 bases, with 10 bases of the junction left unmatched. The CDR3 sequence is 16 residues long. The CDR3 sequence is CASSPLLAGEMETQYF. The CDR3, as DNA: TGTGCCAGCAGCCCGCTACTAGCGGGAGAGATGGAGACCCAGTACTTC. Full variable domain (outside the CDR3, taken from reference TRBV7-2 and TRBJ2-5): GAGVSQSPSNKVTEKGKDVELRCDPISGHTALYWYRQSLGQGLEFLIYFQGNSAPDKSGLPSDRFSAERTGGSVSTLTIQRTQQEDSAVYLCASSPLLAGEMETQYFGPGTRLLVL.

The V gene is TRBV11-3, the J gene TRBJ2-7; 13 nucleotides align to TRBD2. This CDR3 region has 18 residues. Germline V gene data show CDR1 as SGHNT and CDR2 as YENEEA. V dropped 2 bases and J dropped 1; count of bases not matched to a gene: 8. In nucleotides, the CDR3 is TGTGCCAGCAGCTTACCCGGACTAGCGGGAGAGGGGTCCTACGAGCAGTACTTC. This translates into CASSLPGLAGEGSYEQYF.

The chain recombines TRBV7-9 with TRBJ1-6, with 7 bases that match TRBD1. Trimming took 5 bases from V and 4 from J; bases not matched to a gene: 2. The CDR3 spans 14 residues. Germline V gene data show CDR1 as SEHNR and CDR2 as FQNEAQ (reference sequence). CDR3 nucleotides: TGTGCCAGCAGCGCGGGACAGTATAATTCACCCCTCCACTTT. It specifies CASSAGQYNSPLHF.

This CDR3 reads CASSSRTGGGEQYF. The CDR3 region has the DNA TGTGCCAGCAGTTCCCGGACAGGGGGCGGCGAGCAGTACTTC. The chain has TRBV11-3 and TRBJ2-7; 11 bases match TRBD1. Germline CDR1 and CDR2: SGHNT and YENEEA. J lost 6 bases, V lost 6 bases, and 7 bases had no gene match. The CDR3 length is 14 residues.

The chain joins TRBV27 to TRBJ2-4; 10 bases are shared with TRBD2. CDR3 length equals 20 residues. V shed 3 bases, J shed 0 bases, and the junction held 14 bases outside the gene matches. The germline V gene has CDR1 MNHEY and CDR2 SMNVEV (reference sequence). The DNA of the CDR3 is TGTGCCAGCAGTTTGGGTAGCGGGGGGCCAATGTCCCTAGCCAAAAACATTCAGTACTTC. Translation: CASSLGSGGPMSLAKNIQYF.

This clone is a singleton in its sample. The chain joins TRBV14 to TRBJ1-6; no clear D. The germline gives CDR1 SGHDN, CDR2 FVKESK. V was pared by 6 bases and J by 2 bases, with 8 bases between. This CDR3 has 14 residues. The CDR3 DNA sequence: TGTGCCAGCAGGGGTGCGGCCTATAATTCACCCCTCCACTTT. This encodes CASRGAAYNSPLHF.

V usage is TRBV12-3 or TRBV12-4 and J usage is TRBJ1-4, with TRBD1 identical over 10 bases. V gave up 5 bases and J gave up 7 bases; unmatched junction bases: 1. CDR3 length: 13 residues. The CDR3 sequence is CASSGQGGEKLFF. The CDR3, as DNA: TGTGCCAGCAGTGGACAGGGGGGTGAAAAACTGTTTTTT.

V usage is TRBV11-2 and J usage is TRBJ2-7; D may be TRBD2 (5 bases). CDR3 size: 16 residues. The ends were cut back, 2 bases at V and 0 bases at J, with 14 bases in the middle. CDR1 SGHAT and CDR2 FQNNGV come from the germline V gene. CDR3 loop: CASSLLGSGSSYEQYF. In DNA, the CDR3 is TGTGCCAGCAGCTTATTGGGAAGCGGAAGCTCCTACGAGCAGTACTTC.

The chain uses TRBV18 and TRBJ2-3, with 12 bases that match TRBD2. The CDR3 extends over 18 amino acids. V lost 5 bases to trimming and J lost 3 bases; unmatched junction nucleotides: 12. Per germline, CDR1 KGHSH and CDR2 LQKENI. CDR3 sequence reads: CASSETSGGPKGTDTQYF. The CDR3, as DNA: TGTGCCAGCTCAGAAACTAGCGGGGGGCCTAAAGGGACAGATACGCAGTATTTT.

This chain uses TRBV27 with TRBJ2-1; D not certain. V lost 7 bases to trimming and J lost 0 bases, with 13 bases between them. Germline values: CDR1 MNHEY, CDR2 SMNVEV (reference sequence). The CDR3 length is 15 residues. The CDR3: CASKEARSSYNEQFF. The DNA for the CDR3 is TGTGCCAGCAAAGAAGCGCGAAGCTCCTACAATGAGCAGTTCTTC.

The chain joins TRBV7-2 to TRBJ1-2, with D possibly being TRBD1 (6 bases). Trimming took off 1 base at V and 1 base at J, with 10 bases between the two ends. This CDR3 has 15 amino acids. The germline gives CDR1 SGHTA, CDR2 FQGNSA. CDR3: CASSLDSGDNYGYTF. As DNA, the CDR3 is TGTGCCAGCAGCTTAGATTCAGGGGATAACTATGGCTACACCTTC.

The chain joins TRBV7-2 to TRBJ1-2, with no clear D. V lost 0 bases and J lost 6, with 11 bases in between. Germline CDR1 SGHTA, CDR2 FQGNSA. This CDR3 comprises 14 residues. CDR3 region: CASSLASRSDGYTF. The CDR3 nucleotides are TGTGCCAGCAGCTTAGCCTCCAGGTCTGATGGCTACACCTTC.

This clone was recorded only once. The chain recombines TRBV7-8 with TRBJ1-2; D gene unclear. Germline lookup yields CDR1 SGHVS and CDR2 FQNEAQ. Trimming took off 5 bases at V and 1 base at J, with 11 bases between the two ends. The CDR3 sequence is 14 residues long. The chain's CDR3 is CASSLTNLNYGYTF. CDR3 in DNA: TGTGCCAGCAGCCTGACAAACCTTAACTATGGCTACACCTTC.

This chain's CDR3 is CASSSGLASSYEQYF. DNA for the CDR3: TGTGCCAGCAGTTCGGGACTAGCGTCCTCCTACGAGCAGTACTTC. The chain couples TRBV3-1 (or the pseudogene TRBV3-2) to TRBJ2-7, with 10 bases aligning to TRBD2. Germline V gene data show CDR1 as LGHDT and CDR2 as YNNKEL (reference sequence). This CDR3 is built from 15 residues. V lost 6 bases to trimming and J lost 0 bases; unmatched junction nucleotides: 5.

The chain joins TRBV19 to TRBJ1-1, with 7 bases fitting TRBD1. Germline trimming cut 4 bases from V and 1 base from J; bases unmatched to any gene: 6. The CDR3 is made up of 15 amino acids. Germline V gene lookup returns CDR1 LNHDA and CDR2 SQIVND (reference sequence). CDR3 nucleotides: TGTGCCAGTAGTAGGGACAGAGGGTCGAACACTGAAGCTTTCTTT. Translating it yields CASSRDRGSNTEAFF.

The CDR3 loop reads CASSSTLGDSPLHF. DNA of the CDR3: TGTGCCAGTAGCTCGACCCTTGGAGATTCACCCCTCCACTTT. The chain uses TRBV19 and TRBJ1-6; D uncertain. Germline CDR1 reads LNHDA; CDR2 reads SQIVND (reference sequence). V was shortened by 6 bases and J by 8 bases, with 14 bases between the two germline ends. The CDR3 has 14 residues.

The rearrangement links TRBV5-6 to TRBJ1-2; no firm D call. The V end lost 2 bases, the J end lost 10 bases, and 15 bases lay between the germline ends. Germline values: CDR1 SGHDT, CDR2 YYEEEE. The CDR3 has 13 amino acids. The CDR3 bases are TGTGCCAGCAGCTTTACCAGGAATCCACACTACACCTTC. Amino acids: CASSFTRNPHYTF.

This rearrangement joins TRBV6-5 to TRBJ1-2; D possibly corresponds to TRBD1 (5 bases). The V end lost 6 bases, the J end lost 4 bases, and 15 bases lay between the germline ends. Germline lookup yields CDR1 MNHEY and CDR2 SVGAGI. The CDR3 runs 14 residues. The CDR3 coding sequence is TGTGCCAGCAGCCAGCAACAGGTTGCCTATGGCTACACCTTC. This sequence encodes CASSQQQVAYGYTF.

The chain is built from TRBV12-3 or TRBV12-4 and TRBJ2-7; 7 bases map to TRBD1. The CDR3 length is 13 residues. Unmatched junction bases numbered 1, after V lost 3 bases and J lost 2 bases. The CDR3 DNA reads as TGTGCCAGCAGTTTCGGGACAGCCTACGAGCAGTACTTC. Residues: CASSFGTAYEQYF.

The rearrangement joins TRBV9 to TRBJ1-6; 10 bases align to TRBD1. This CDR3 region has 16 residues. The germline gives CDR1 SGDLS, CDR2 YYNGEE. Trimming cost V 4 bases and J 7 bases; bases outside gene matches: 8. CDR3 residues: CASSSQTGGGNSPLHF. The CDR3 coding sequence is TGTGCCAGCAGCTCTCAGACAGGGGGCGGCAATTCACCCCTCCACTTT.